This T cell receptor (beta chain) is drawn from a study of blood T cell repertoires in COVID-19. Study at large: The United States, Italy and Spain supplied acute and convalescent COVID-19 samples. T cells, B-cell-depleted T cells, or PBMCs supplied cDNA or gDNA.

The CDR3 spans 15 residues. CDR1 and CDR2 from the germline V gene are KGHSH and LQKENI. Trimming removed 4 bases from V and 3 bases from J; junction bases left unmatched: 6. In the original processing: Estimation of nucleated cell counts relied on the amplification of reference gene primers. Profiled with immunoSEQ multiplex PCR; TCRdb holds only in-frame clones, not every one. That table is the source of V, J and clone size, and D and trimming were worked out from the DNA. The repertoire holds around 97,000 clones, with over 75% as singletons. Source material: peripheral blood. This rearrangement joins TRBV18 to TRBJ2-5, with 9 bases that match TRBD2. The source is a human donor in a cohort sampled during active or convalescent COVID-19. CDR3 protein: CASSRGGLAKETQYF. The CDR3 coding sequence is TGTGCCAGCTCACGAGGGGGACTAGCTAAAGAGACCCAGTACTTC.